This T cell receptor beta chain originates from a study of T cell changes during pregnancy in multiple sclerosis (dated by TCRdb to the late 2010s). For context, the study as a whole: Changes in the T cell repertoire over the course of pregnancy were examined in this study in women with multiple sclerosis.

The library relied on the immunoSEQ multiplex PCR assay. The table was pulled from immuneACCESS by TCRdb, which kept in-frame rearrangements only. Such tables lose some clones; where checked, under half of the loss comes from unresolved V genes, and the rest has no known cause. The sample data list about 46,000 clones, and approximately 90% of these were observed just once. The ten most abundant clones make up 2.9% of the sample. Worth noting for this clone: Its antigen remains undetermined. No clone much larger than this one lies a single base away; base qualities are absent.

CDR1 and CDR2 are drawn from the germline V gene: LGHNA, YNFKEQ. The V and J ends are trimmed by 0 bases and 8 bases, leaving 17 bases between them. From the cysteine through the phenylalanine, the CDR3 covers 17 amino acids. The read is trimmed to its CDR3 DNA, 51 bases read in frame from base 1. This sample comprised CD8+ T cells from peripheral blood mononuclear cells, obtained in the second trimester of pregnancy. The TCR originated in a female donor with multiple sclerosis, enrolled in a pregnancy study. Rearrangement joined TRBV4-2 to TRBJ1-6; the best D guess is TRBD1, with 5 bases matching. The DNA sequence is TGTGCCAGCAGCCAAGAGGGGTCCGGGGGGATCGATTCACCCCTCCACTTT. This yields the protein CASSQEGSGGIDSPLHF.